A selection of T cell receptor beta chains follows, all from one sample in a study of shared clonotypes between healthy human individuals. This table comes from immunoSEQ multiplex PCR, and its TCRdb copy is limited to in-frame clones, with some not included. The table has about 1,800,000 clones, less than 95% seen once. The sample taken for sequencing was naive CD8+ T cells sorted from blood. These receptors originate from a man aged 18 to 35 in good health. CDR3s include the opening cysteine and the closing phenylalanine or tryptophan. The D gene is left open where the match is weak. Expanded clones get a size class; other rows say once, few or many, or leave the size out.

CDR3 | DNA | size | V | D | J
CAISESGQGFYEQFF | TGTGCCATCAGTGAGTCCGGACAGGGCTTCTATGAGCAGTTCTTC | - | TRBV10-3 | TRBD1 | TRBJ2-1
CASSLALTYEQYF | TGCGCCAGCAGCTTGGCCCTGACCTACGAGCAGTACTTC | - | TRBV5-1 | - | TRBJ2-7
CASSKGREKLFF | TGTGCCAGCAGCAAAGGACGAGAAAAACTGTTTTTT | - | TRBV21-1 | - | TRBJ1-4
CASRLDRGGEKLFF | TGTGCCAGCAGGCTGGACAGGGGGGGTGAAAAACTGTTTTTT | once | TRBV7-9 | TRBD1 | TRBJ1-4
CASSQGQGNRQPQHF | TGCGCCAGCAGCCAAGGACAGGGGAATCGTCAGCCCCAGCATTTT | - | TRBV4-1 | TRBD1 | TRBJ1-5
CASSETGTYGYTF | TGTGCCAGCAGTGAGACGGGAACCTATGGCTACACCTTC | - | TRBV25-1 | - | TRBJ1-2
CASSDIMTGIHYEQYF | TGTGCCAGCAGTGATATCATGACAGGGATACACTACGAGCAGTACTTC | - | TRBV6-1 | TRBD1 | TRBJ2-7
CASSLYPGILQETQYF | TGTGCCAGCAGTTTATACCCAGGGATATTGCAAGAGACCCAGTACTTC | - | TRBV28 | - | TRBJ2-5
CASSHLVVQGNYGYTF | TGTGCCAGCAGCCACTTGGTCGTACAGGGTAACTATGGCTACACCTTC | - | TRBV13 | - | TRBJ1-2
CASSQVGGNSPLHF | TGCGCCAGCAGCCAAGTGGGGGGCAATTCACCCCTCCACTTT | - | TRBV4-1 | - | TRBJ1-6
CASSYSPAGDTEAFF | TGTGCCAGCAGTTACTCTCCCGCAGGGGACACTGAAGCTTTCTTT | once | TRBV6-5 | - | TRBJ1-1
CASSKGPLYGYTF | TGTGCCAGTAGTAAGGGACCGCTCTATGGCTACACCTTC | few | TRBV19 | - | TRBJ1-2
CASSPTLGRGGQDETQYF | TGTGCCAGCAGCCCCACCCTGGGGCGGGGGGGACAGGATGAGACCCAGTACTTC | - | TRBV7-9 | - | TRBJ2-5
CASSLSRVPPNEQYF | TGTGCCAGCAGTCTCAGCCGGGTCCCGCCCAACGAGCAGTACTTC | - | TRBV5-5 | - | TRBJ2-7
CASSGTGTEAFF | TGTGCCAGCAGCGGGACGGGAACTGAAGCTTTCTTT | once | TRBV9 | - | TRBJ1-1
CASSLTSGDNEQFF | TGCGCCAGCAGCCTGACTAGCGGGGACAATGAGCAGTTCTTC | - | TRBV4-1 | TRBD2 | TRBJ2-1
CASSQGGAGTLSYEQYF | TGTGCCAGCAGCCAGGGGGGAGCGGGGACACTCTCCTACGAGCAGTACTTC | - | TRBV14 | - | TRBJ2-7
CASSLAGAQPQHF | TGTGCCAGCAGCTTAGCAGGGGCTCAGCCCCAGCATTTT | - | TRBV13 | - | TRBJ1-5
CASSFHPGEDTEAFF | TGTGCCAGCAGCTTCCATCCAGGGGAGGACACTGAAGCTTTCTTT | - | TRBV11-2 | - | TRBJ1-1
CASSYSLGGNEQYF | TGTGCCAGCAGTTACTCTCTGGGAGGGAACGAGCAGTACTTC | - | TRBV6-6 | TRBD2 | TRBJ2-7
CACQGTWEKLFF | TGTGCCTGTCAGGGTACTTGGGAAAAACTGTTTTTT | - | TRBV30 | - | TRBJ1-4
CASSGSYLSYEQYF | TGTGCCAGCAGTGGCAGTTACCTCTCCTACGAGCAGTACTTC | - | TRBV6-1 | - | TRBJ2-7
CASRPRGTANTEAFF | TGTGCCAGCAGGCCGCGGGGGACAGCGAACACTGAAGCTTTCTTT | - | TRBV7-8 | TRBD1 | TRBJ1-1
CASSSSGSNQPQHF | TGTGCCAGCAGTTCCTCCGGCTCCAATCAGCCCCAGCATTTT | - | TRBV6-5 | - | TRBJ1-5
CASRPGQSTNEKLFF | TGTGCCAGTAGGCCGGGACAGTCAACTAATGAAAAACTGTTTTTT | few | TRBV19 | TRBD1 | TRBJ1-4
CASSPGTGASAPQHF | TGTGCCAGTAGTCCCGGGACAGGGGCCTCGGCGCCCCAGCATTTT | - | TRBV19 | TRBD1 | TRBJ1-5